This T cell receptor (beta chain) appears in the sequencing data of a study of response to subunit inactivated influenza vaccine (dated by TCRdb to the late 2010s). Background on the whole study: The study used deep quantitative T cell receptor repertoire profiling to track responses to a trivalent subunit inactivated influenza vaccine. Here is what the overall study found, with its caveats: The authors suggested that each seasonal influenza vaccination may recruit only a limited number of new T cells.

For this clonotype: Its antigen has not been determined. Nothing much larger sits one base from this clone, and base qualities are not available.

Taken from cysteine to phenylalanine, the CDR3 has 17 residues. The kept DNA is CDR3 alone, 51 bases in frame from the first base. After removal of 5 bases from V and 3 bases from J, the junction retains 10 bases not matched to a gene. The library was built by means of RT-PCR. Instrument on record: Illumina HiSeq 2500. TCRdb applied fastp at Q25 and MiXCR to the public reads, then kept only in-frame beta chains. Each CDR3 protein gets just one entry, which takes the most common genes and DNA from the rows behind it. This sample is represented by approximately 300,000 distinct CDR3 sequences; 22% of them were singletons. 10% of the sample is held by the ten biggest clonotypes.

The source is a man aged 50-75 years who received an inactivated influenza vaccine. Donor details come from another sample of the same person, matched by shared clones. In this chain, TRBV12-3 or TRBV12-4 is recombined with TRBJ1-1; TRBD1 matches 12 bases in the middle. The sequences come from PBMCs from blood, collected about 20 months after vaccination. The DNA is TGTGCCAGCAGTGCCCGCCCGGGACAGGGGGCAGACACTGAAGCTTTCTTT. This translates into CASSARPGQGADTEAFF.